These 9 T cell receptor beta chains originate from one sample sequenced in a study of Graves' ophthalmopathy and Graves' hyperthyroidism. Scientists amplified the TCR beta CDR3 regions from RNA transcripts. RT-PCR in the first round used HTBI primers; a second-round multiplex PCR followed. MiXCR, applied by TCRdb to the multiplex PCR reads, yields one record per CDR3 protein. The sample includes a few hundred thousand distinct CDR3 sequences, about 17% of them seen just once. Sequenced material: peripheral blood. These receptors came from an adult woman with stable Graves' hyperthyroidism.

This clonotype has a count of ten or more. The rearrangement joins TRBV7-8 to TRBJ2-7; the match to TRBD1 covers 8 bases. CDR3 length equals 16 residues. V dropped 5 bases and J dropped 0; count of bases not matched to a gene: 9. Germline V CDR1 and CDR2: SGHVS, FQNEAQ. The CDR3 DNA sequence: TGTGCCAGCAGCCCCTGGACAGGGCCGAGCTCCTACGAGCAGTACTTC. Protein sequence: CASSPWTGPSSYEQYF.

This clonotype was seen ten or more times. The J gene is TRBJ1-1, the V gene TRBV3-1, with 7 positions matching TRBD1. The CDR3 totals 13 residues. Trimming removed 4 bases from V and 7 bases from J; junction bases left unmatched: 6. The germline gives CDR1 LGHDT, CDR2 YNNKEL (reference sequence). CDR3 in DNA: TGTGCCAGCAGCCCCGGACAGGCACTTGAAGCTTTCTTT. Amino acids: CASSPGQALEAFF.

This clonotype showed up many times. The rearrangement uses TRBV6-5 and TRBJ2-5; 7 positions match TRBD1. This CDR3 comprises 15 residues. With V trimmed by 3 bases and J by 0 bases, 4 bases remained unmatched. From germline, CDR1 is MNHEY and CDR2 SVGAGI. In nucleotides, the CDR3 is TGTGCCAGCAGTTATTCAGACAGGGACCAAGAGACCCAGTACTTC. It encodes CASSYSDRDQETQYF.

This clonotype was observed many times. This sequence joins TRBV30 and TRBJ2-5; possibly TRBD1 for D (5 bases). The germline V gene has CDR1 GTSNPN and CDR2 SVGIG (reference sequence). This CDR3 comprises 13 residues. The ends were cut back, 2 bases at V and 5 bases at J, with 12 bases in the middle. CDR3 sequence reads: CAWSRRVGETQYF. CDR3 coding DNA: TGTGCCTGGAGTCGCAGGGTGGGGGAGACCCAGTACTTC.

This clonotype was counted many times. The chain joins TRBV12-3 or TRBV12-4 to TRBJ2-4; D unresolved. The V end lost 6 bases, the J end lost 8 bases, and 14 bases lay between the germline ends. The CDR3 has 13 residues. CDR3: CASSPGLTDIQYF. Written as DNA, the CDR3 is TGTGCCAGCAGCCCAGGTCTAACGGACATTCAGTACTTC.

This clonotype was counted at least ten times. V usage is TRBV7-2 and J usage is TRBJ1-1; D might be TRBD1 (6 bases). Germline V lookup: CDR1 SGHTA, CDR2 FQGNSA. V lost 5 bases and J 6 bases, leaving 10 bases between the germline ends. The CDR3 spans 12 residues. CDR3 residues: CASSAGQPEAFF. The DNA of the CDR3 is TGTGCCAGCAGCGCAGGACAGCCTGAAGCTTTCTTT.

About this clonotype: One end of the junction is discordant with germline, which a read error may explain. The chain joins TRBV29-1 to TRBJ1-1; the match to TRBD1 covers 7 bases. This CDR3 has 15 residues. Germline V gives CDR1 SQVTM, CDR2 ANQGSEA. The CDR3, as DNA: TGCAGCGTTGATAAACGGGGACAGTGTAGGACTGAAGCTTGCTTT. It codes for CSVDKRGQCRTEACF.

This clonotype was picked up many times. This may stem from a read error, because a much larger clone lies one nucleotide away. The V and J genes are TRBV3-1 and TRBJ1-5; D not resolved. The length of the CDR3 is 13 residues. CDR1 is LGHDT and CDR2 is YNNKEL in the germline V gene (reference sequence). V was pared by 1 base and J by 2 bases, with 3 bases between. CDR3 nucleotides: TGTGCCAGCAGCCAAGTAGGCAATCAGCCCCAGCATTTT. Its translation: CASSQVGNQPQHF.

This clonotype has ten or more counts. The rearrangement links TRBV12-3 or TRBV12-4 to TRBJ2-4; 7 bases align to TRBD1. V shed 0 bases, J shed 6 bases, and the junction held 5 bases outside the gene matches. This CDR3 contains 15 residues. In DNA, the CDR3 is TGTGCCAGCAGTTTAGCGCGGTACAGGGGAAACATTCAGTACTTC. Protein product: CASSLARYRGNIQYF.